Shown below are 18 T cell receptor beta chains from a single sample sequenced in a study of neurological immune-mediated disorders. Time point of the sample: longitudinal time-point 2. TCRdb reprocessed the 5' RACE reads via MiXCR and lists one record per CDR3 protein. The sample gives tens of thousands of distinct CDR3 sequences, about 13% of which show up once; less than 2.5% is in the top ten. The sample comprised PBMCs. These receptors all stem from a middle-aged woman in good health.

This clonotype was counted at least ten times. The rearrangement uses TRBV29-1 and TRBJ1-5; D unclear. Trimming pared 5 bases from V and 2 bases from J, leaving 10 bases between. The CDR3 totals 13 residues. CDR1 is SQVTM, CDR2 ANQGSEA, per germline. The chain's CDR3 is CSVTESGNQPQHF. CDR3 DNA: TGCAGCGTTACCGAGTCTGGCAATCAGCCCCAGCATTTT. The variable domain in full, completed from reference TRBV29-1 and TRBJ1-5, reads SAVISQKPSRDICQRGTSLTIQCQVDSQVTMMFWYRQQPGQSLTLIATANQGSEATYESGFVIDKFPISRPNLTFSTLTVSNMSPEDSSIYLCSVTESGNQPQHFGDGTRLSIL.

Ten or more counts support this clonotype. The V call is TRBV5-1, the J call TRBJ2-7; no clear D. The V gene's germline CDR1 is SGHRS and CDR2 YFSETQ. Trimming left V 1 base short and J 4 bases short, with 9 bases between. The CDR3 has 13 residues. CDR3 coding DNA: TGCGCCAGCAGCTTGAACCCAACGTACGAGCAGTACTTC. Translation: CASSLNPTYEQYF.

This clonotype showed up many times. The chain joins TRBV20-1 to TRBJ2-7; TRBD1 agrees at 8 bases. V lost 7 bases, J lost 4 bases, and 6 bases stayed unmatched. The CDR3 extends over 12 amino acids. Germline V lookup: CDR1 DFQATT, CDR2 SNEGSKA (reference sequence). The CDR3 DNA is TGCAGTGTTTCGGACAGGGAGTACGAGCAGTACTTC. Its translation is CSVSDREYEQYF.

This clonotype has a count of ten or more. The chain couples TRBV6-2 or TRBV6-3 to TRBJ2-1, with TRBD1 matching over 7 bases. Germline V CDR1 and CDR2: MNHEY, SVGEGT. The CDR3 has 13 residues. The J segment lost 5 bases and the V segment lost 5 bases, leaving 3 bases of the junction unmatched. Here the CDR3 reads CASSRTGDNEQFF. CDR3 DNA: TGTGCCAGCAGTCGTACAGGGGACAATGAGCAGTTCTTC.

By proportion, this clonotype is medium-sized. The rearrangement links TRBV5-6 to TRBJ1-1, with 8 nucleotides matching TRBD1. Germline loops: CDR1 SGHDT, CDR2 YYEEEE. The CDR3 sequence is 17 residues long. J was trimmed by 4 bases and V by 4 bases; bases with no gene match: 15. The CDR3 DNA reads TGTGCCAGCAGCCTTCTTGGGGGCAACAGGGGGAGCACTGAAGCTTTCTTT. Translated: CASSLLGGNRGSTEAFF. Using reference TRBV5-6 and TRBJ1-1 for the parts outside the CDR3, the full variable domain is DAGVTQSPTHLIKTRGQQVTLRCSPKSGHDTVSWYQQALGQGPQFIFQYYEEEERQRGNFPDRFSGHQFPNYSSELNVNALLLGDSALYLCASSLLGGNRGSTEAFFGQGTRLTVV.

This clonotype has ten or more counts. The V call is TRBV10-2, the J call TRBJ2-2; no firm D call. The CDR3 is 12 amino acids. Germline CDR1 is WSHSY and CDR2 is SAAADI. V lost 7 bases and J lost 2, with 5 bases in between. In DNA, the CDR3 is TGCGCCAGCATTGTAAACACCGGGGAGCTGTTTTTT. It encodes CASIVNTGELFF.

This clonotype appeared many times. The rearrangement joins TRBV10-3 to TRBJ2-7; TRBD2 agrees at 10 bases. The CDR3 is made up of 15 amino acids. Germline lookup yields CDR1 ENHRY and CDR2 SYGVKD. V gave up 6 bases and J gave up 3 bases; unmatched junction bases: 8. For the CDR3, the DNA is TGTGCCATCAGGGGGGGACTAGCGAAAGACTACGAGCAGTACTTC. It translates to CAIRGGLAKDYEQYF.

This clonotype was counted at least ten times. The genes are TRBV5-1 and TRBJ2-3; 9 bases map to TRBD1. After removal of 1 base from V and 6 bases from J, the junction contained 6 bases not matched to a gene. CDR1 SGHRS and CDR2 YFSETQ come from the germline V gene. This CDR3 has 15 residues. DNA for the CDR3: TGCGCCAGCAGCTTGTGGGGGACAGGGCTTGATACGCAGTATTTT. Translating gives CASSLWGTGLDTQYF.

This clonotype was seen many times. The junction does not match germline at one end; this may be a read error. The chain has TRBV5-1 and TRBJ2-1; 12 nucleotides align to TRBD2. CDR1 is SGHRS and CDR2 is YFSETQ in the germline V gene. This CDR3 contains 18 residues. The CDR3, as DNA: TGCGCCAGCAGCTGGGGGGGTACTAGCGGGAGGTCCTCCAATGAGCAGTTCTTC. It encodes CASSWGGTSGRSSNEQFF. Full variable domain (rest looked up from reference TRBV5-1 and TRBJ2-1): KAGVTQTPRYLIKTRGQQVTLSCSPISGHRSVSWYQQTPGQGLQFLFEYFSETQRNKGNFPGRFSGRQFSNSRSEMNVSTLELGDSALYLCASSWGGTSGRSSNEQFFGPGTRLTVL.

This clonotype was seen ten or more times. The chain has TRBV20-1 and TRBJ1-1, with TRBD1 identical over 8 bases. The CDR3 totals 14 residues. The germline V gene encodes CDR1 DFQATT and CDR2 SNEGSKA (reference sequence). Trimming at V came to 1 base and at J to 3 bases, leaving 4 bases not matched to a gene. Here the CDR3 DNA reads TGCAGTGCTAGAGGTCCCAGGGGGCACACTGAAGCTTTCTTT. Translated: CSARGPRGHTEAFF.

The rearrangement uses TRBV27 and TRBJ1-6, with 9 bases aligning to TRBD1. With V trimmed by 3 bases and J by 9 bases, 6 bases remained unmatched. Germline values: CDR1 MNHEY, CDR2 SMNVEV (reference sequence). The CDR3 is 15 amino acids. The CDR3 reads CASSLTGQGGSPLHF. CDR3 nucleotides: TGTGCCAGCAGTTTGACGGGACAGGGTGGTTCACCCCTCCACTTT.

This clonotype appeared many times. This chain uses TRBV12-3 or TRBV12-4 with TRBJ2-7; 7 nucleotides line up with TRBD1. The CDR3 has 14 residues. V dropped 3 bases and J dropped 4; count of bases not matched to a gene: 6. The CDR3 DNA sequence: TGTGCCAGCAGTTTGACAGGGTCAGAGTACGAGCAGTACTTC. Translation: CASSLTGSEYEQYF.

This clonotype is medium-sized. The rearrangement joins TRBV4-1 to TRBJ1-1; 7 nucleotides agree with TRBD1. The CDR3 has 16 residues. The junction had 7 bases not matched to a gene; V was cut back by 1 base and J by 2 bases. The germline V gene has CDR1 MGHRA and CDR2 YSYEKL. The chain's CDR3 is CASSQAWGDSNTEAFF. The CDR3 DNA reads as TGCGCCAGCAGCCAAGCCTGGGGGGACAGTAACACTGAAGCTTTCTTT.

This clonotype was recorded many times. This rearrangement joins TRBV20-1 to TRBJ1-1; D gene uncertain. Germline lookup yields CDR1 DFQATT and CDR2 SNEGSKA (reference sequence). Deletions cut 3 bases from V and 4 bases from J, with 9 bases between. This CDR3 region has 12 residues. Here the CDR3 DNA reads TGCAGTGCTAGTGTTTGGGGCACTGAAGCTTTCTTT. Protein product: CSASVWGTEAFF.

This clonotype showed up many times. The rearrangement links TRBV20-1 to TRBJ1-1, with a weak D call TRBD1 (5 bases). Germline V lookup: CDR1 DFQATT, CDR2 SNEGSKA (reference sequence). The CDR3 extends over 14 amino acids. V was shortened by 2 bases and J by 2 bases, with 12 bases between the two germline ends. The CDR3 DNA reads as TGCAGTGCTAGATCAGGGCGCGTAAACACTGAAGCTTTCTTT. Encoded protein: CSARSGRVNTEAFF.

This clonotype was detected many times. The CDR3 nucleotides are TGTGCCAGCGCTAAGCGGGAGGGACCCTACGAGCAGTACTTC. This translates into CASAKREGPYEQYF. This chain uses TRBV6-5 with TRBJ2-7; TRBD2 agrees at 10 bases. The CDR3 runs 14 residues. Germline V gene sequence: CDR1 MNHEY, CDR2 SVGAGI. V gave up 8 bases and J gave up 2 bases; unmatched junction bases: 6.

About this clonotype itself: A read error may account for a junction end that differs from germline. CDR3 nucleotides: TGCGCCACCAGTCTCGACGGACAGGGAAGCTACGAGCAGTACTTC. It specifies CATSLDGQGSYEQYF. The chain recombines TRBV10-3 with TRBJ2-7; 8 nucleotides align to TRBD1. Germline V gene data show CDR1 as ENHRY and CDR2 as SYGVKD. The CDR3 has 15 residues.

Note on this clonotype: A much larger clonotype is one base distant, so this may be a read error. The V gene is TRBV6-5, the J gene TRBJ2-6, with unresolved D. Trimming shortened V by 8 bases and J by 0 bases, and 8 bases separated the two germline ends. CDR1 is MNHEY, CDR2 SVGAGI, per germline. The CDR3 is 14 amino acids. The CDR3 nucleotides read TGTGCCAGCTTGTACACCTCTGGGGCCAACGTCCTGACTTTC. Translated: CASLYTSGANVLTF.